The entry that follows covers one T cell receptor beta chain sequence. This CDR3 has 15 residues. The ends lost 5 bases at V and 4 bases at J; junction bases unmatched: 9. The germline V gene has CDR1 SNHLY and CDR2 FYNNEI. The data belong to a study of OX40 agonist ivuxolimab in advanced cancers. Study-wide context: Patients were dosed with the agonistic anti-OX40 (CD134) antibody ivuxolimab.

The table came from immunoSEQ multiplex PCR; TCRdb's copy has only in-frame clones and leaves some out. In the table there are roughly 110,000 clones, 90% of which are singletons. Researchers took blood at baseline, on cycle 4 day 1, and on cycle 7 day 1. V usage is TRBV2 and J usage is TRBJ2-3; 7 bases agree with TRBD1. The clonotype was recovered from an adult with an advanced solid tumor such as melanoma, head and neck, liver or kidney cancer. The starting material was CD4+ or CD8+ T cells sorted from blood, obtained in a trial of the OX40 agonist ivuxolimab. The CDR3 DNA is TGTGCCAGCAGTACACAGGGGCTAAATGCAGATACGCAGTATTTT. This codes for CASSTQGLNADTQYF.